Sequencing of this T cell receptor (beta chain) was carried out in a study of Ad26.COV2.S vaccination and SARS-CoV-2 variants. Findings and limits, study-wide: Non-spike TCR breadth did not differ much between vaccine and placebo recipients.

Sequencing used immunoSEQ multiplex PCR; TCRdb keeps in-frame clones, though not all of them. The sample has about 430,000 clones, around nine tenths seen once. Noted treatment: around 19 received Ad26.COV2.S at low or high dose, single or two shots; roughly five received placebo; per-sample allocation not given. Specimen acquisition occurred on day 63 following the initial vaccine or placebo injection. Wuhan-strain spike was delivered by a replication-incompetent Ad26 vector. The CDR3 spans 14 residues. Germline assignment: CDR1 SNHLY and CDR2 FYNNEI. Germline trimming cut 3 bases from V and 1 base from J; bases unmatched to any gene: 2. To note about this clone: The antigen is not known.

This clonotype originated in a person between 18 and 60 years old who received the Ad26.COV2.S COVID-19 vaccine or a placebo. The chain is built from TRBV2 and TRBJ2-7, with 8 bases identical to TRBD2. Sequencing used peripheral blood, obtained in a trial of Ad26.COV2.S vaccine versus placebo. CDR3 amino acids: CASSDTSGSYEQYF. The DNA for the CDR3 is TGTGCCAGCAGTGACACTAGCGGTTCCTACGAGCAGTACTTC.